The 23 T cell receptor beta chains below all came from one sample that was sequenced in a study of immune evolution from preneoplasia to lung adenocarcinoma. This table comes from immunoSEQ multiplex PCR, and its TCRdb copy is limited to in-frame clones, with some not included. The sample has 1,500 to 2,000 clones; more than 75% are singletons. Sequencing was carried out using FFPE atypical adenomatous hyperplasia tissue from the lung. Subset noted: atypical adenomatous hyperplasia (AAH), lung preneoplasia. Every receptor here comes from a person aged 65 to 79 with lung adenocarcinoma.

This chain's CDR3 is CASQRDNSYEQYF. The CDR3 DNA reads as TGTGCCTCCCAAAGGGACAACTCCTACGAGCAGTACTTC. The chain couples TRBV19 to TRBJ2-7; tentatively, D is TRBD1 (6 bases). V lost 11 bases and J lost 0, with 14 bases in between. The CDR3 extends over 13 amino acids. Germline V gives CDR1 LNHDA, CDR2 SQIVND (reference sequence). The variable domain in full, with the rest retrieved from reference TRBV19 and TRBJ2-7, is DGGITQSPKYLFRKEGQNVTLSCEQNLNHDAMYWYRQDPGQGLRLIYYSQIVNDFQKGDIAEGYSVSREKKESFPLTVTSAQKNPTAFYLCASQRDNSYEQYFGPGTRLTVT.

V is TRBV19 and J is TRBJ1-2, with D perhaps TRBD1 (5 bases). V lost 2 bases and J lost 2, with 12 bases in between. Germline CDR1 is LNHDA and CDR2 is SQIVND (reference sequence). The CDR3 runs to 15 residues. The CDR3 nucleotides read TGTGCCAGTAGTATATTGGCAGGGAGGAACTATGGCTACACCTTC. The encoded protein is CASSILAGRNYGYTF.

CDR3 sequence reads: CASSQPGQGRYGYTF. The CDR3 DNA reads TGCGCCAGCAGCCAGCCGGGACAGGGTCGATATGGCTACACCTTC. The V gene is TRBV4-1, the J gene TRBJ1-2, with TRBD1 identical over 9 bases. Germline CDR1 MGHRA, CDR2 YSYEKL. J was trimmed by 5 bases and V by 3 bases; bases with no gene match: 7. CDR3 length equals 15 residues.

This chain links TRBV28 with TRBJ2-2; 8 bases are a match to TRBD2. V dropped 6 bases and J dropped 5; count of bases not matched to a gene: 8. The CDR3 is 15 residues long. Germline CDR1 reads MDHEN; CDR2 reads SYDVKM. The CDR3, as DNA: TGTGCCAGCAGAGGAGCGGGACTAGAGACCGGGGAGCTGTTTTTT. Translated, it gives CASRGAGLETGELFF.

The J gene is TRBJ2-6, the V gene TRBV6-5; D call uncertain. The V end lost 4 bases, the J end lost 0 bases, and 4 bases lay between the germline ends. Germline V lookup: CDR1 MNHEY, CDR2 SVGAGI. The CDR3 runs to 14 residues. The CDR3 region has the DNA TGTGCCAGCAGTTTTAACTCTGGGGCCAACGTCCTGACTTTC. It encodes CASSFNSGANVLTF.

The chain links TRBV4-1 to TRBJ1-6; possible D gene TRBD1, 5 bases. The CDR3 totals 16 residues. The V and J ends lost 3 bases and 6 bases respectively, with 15 bases between them. CDR1 and CDR2 from the germline V gene are MGHRA and YSYEKL. CDR3 loop: CASSQWAGGGNSPLHF. DNA for the CDR3: TGCGCCAGCAGCCAGTGGGCCGGGGGTGGTAATTCACCCCTCCACTTT.

This chain uses TRBV6-1 with TRBJ2-7; D is possibly TRBD1 (6 bases). The CDR3 is made up of 15 amino acids. Germline V gene lookup returns CDR1 MNHNS and CDR2 SASEGT. The ends were cut back, 3 bases at V and 2 bases at J, with 14 bases in the middle. The CDR3 loop reads CASSEDRIFPYEQYF. The CDR3 coding sequence is TGTGCCAGCAGTGAGGACAGAATCTTTCCCTACGAGCAGTACTTC.

The chain has TRBV11-1 and TRBJ1-2, with 10 bases identical to TRBD1. V shed 5 bases and J 6 bases; nucleotides not matched to a gene: 6. The CDR3 consists of 14 residues. Looked up from germline, CDR1 is SGHAT and CDR2 is FQDESV (reference sequence). In DNA, the CDR3 is TGTGCCAGCAGCGATGTCGGGACAGGGGATGGCTACACCTTC. Translation: CASSDVGTGDGYTF.

The rearrangement uses TRBV7-2 and TRBJ2-7; D is unresolved. CDR1 and CDR2 from the germline V gene are SGHTA and FQGNSA. The CDR3 runs 14 residues. Trimming stripped 4 bases from V and 3 bases from J, with 13 bases between. CDR3 DNA sequence: TGTGCCAGCAGCTCGTCAAATCTAAACTACGAGCAGTACTTC. Translating it yields CASSSSNLNYEQYF.

CDR3 nucleotides: TGTGCTAGTGGTTCGGACTCAATCAGGAGTGAGCAGTTCTTC. The encoded protein is CASGSDSIRSEQFF. The V and J genes are TRBV12-5 and TRBJ2-1, with D perhaps matching TRBD2 (5 bases). This CDR3 has 14 amino acids. With 4 bases removed from V and 9 bases from J, the gap between germline ends came to 16 bases. Germline CDR1 LGHNT, CDR2 FRNRAP.

The chain combines TRBV11-2 with TRBJ2-5; possible D gene TRBD2, 6 bases. Germline V lookup: CDR1 SGHAT, CDR2 FQNNGV. V was clipped by 1 base and J by 5 bases, with 14 bases between them. This CDR3 has 15 residues. This CDR3 is CASSLGPGRMETQYF. CDR3 coding DNA: TGTGCCAGCAGCTTAGGGCCAGGGAGGATGGAGACCCAGTACTTC.

As to this clone: The same CDR3 can be traced to other DNA sequences in this sample. CDR3 protein: CASRTGTSDHEQFF. The CDR3 DNA reads as TGTGCCAGCAGAACCGGGACTAGCGACCATGAGCAGTTCTTC. The V and J genes are TRBV2 and TRBJ2-1; TRBD2 aligns across 10 bases. The germline V gene encodes CDR1 SNHLY and CDR2 FYNNEI. The length of the CDR3 is 14 residues. V lost 6 bases and J lost 8; bases outside the gene matches: 7.

The gene calls are TRBV19 and TRBJ1-1; D is uncertain. Germline V gene lookup returns CDR1 LNHDA and CDR2 SQIVND (reference sequence). Trimming pared 3 bases from V and 1 base from J, leaving 6 bases between. This CDR3 has 13 residues. CDR3 amino acids: CASSIAENTEAFF. For the CDR3, the DNA is TGTGCCAGTAGTATCGCAGAGAACACTGAAGCTTTCTTT.

The V and J genes are TRBV2 and TRBJ2-1; the match to TRBD2 covers 9 bases. This CDR3 region has 16 residues. Germline values: CDR1 SNHLY, CDR2 FYNNEI. V dropped 5 bases and J dropped 3; count of bases not matched to a gene: 8. The CDR3 bases are TGTGCCAGCAGTACTTTAGCGGGAGTTTTCTACAATGAGCAGTTCTTC. Protein sequence: CASSTLAGVFYNEQFF.

The V call is TRBV4-2, the J call TRBJ2-1; TRBD2 agrees at 7 bases. Germline-derived CDR1 and CDR2 are LGHNA and YNFKEQ. This CDR3 is 15 amino acids long. Losses at the gene ends were 3 bases for V and 5 bases for J; bases not matched to a gene: 7. The CDR3 coding sequence is TGTGCCAGCAGCCAGTGGAGCGGGGTAAACAATGAGCAGTTCTTC. Translating it yields CASSQWSGVNNEQFF.

The chain recombines TRBV11-2 with TRBJ1-2; D is ambiguous. With 3 bases removed from V and 2 bases from J, the gap between germline ends came to 7 bases. Germline loops: CDR1 SGHAT, CDR2 FQNNGV. CDR3 length: 13 residues. The CDR3 loop is CASSFTGNYGYTF. The CDR3 DNA is TGTGCCAGCAGCTTTACCGGCAACTATGGCTACACCTTC.

V gene TRBV29-1 combines with J gene TRBJ1-1; D not certain. CDR1 is SQVTM and CDR2 is ANQGSEA in the germline V gene. The CDR3 has 10 amino acids. V lost 6 bases and J lost 3, with 5 bases in between. CDR3 in amino acids: CSVADTEAFF. The CDR3 DNA sequence: TGCAGCGTGGCGGACACTGAAGCTTTCTTT.

J is TRBJ1-2 and V is TRBV2; unclear D gene. V was pared by 7 bases and J by 2 bases, with 11 bases between. The germline gives CDR1 SNHLY, CDR2 FYNNEI. There are 13 residues in the CDR3. The CDR3 here is CASIPDGNYGYTF. CDR3 in DNA: TGTGCCAGCATCCCGGACGGAAACTATGGCTACACCTTC.

V gene TRBV11-2 combines with J gene TRBJ2-7, with 7 bases matching TRBD1. The CDR3 runs 14 residues. From germline, CDR1 is SGHAT and CDR2 FQNNGV. Trimming cost V 1 base and J 0 bases; bases outside gene matches: 0. The CDR3 loop is CASSLGDSSYEQYF. DNA of the CDR3: TGTGCCAGCAGCTTAGGGGACAGCTCCTACGAGCAGTACTTC.

The chain has TRBV5-4 and TRBJ2-5; D ambiguous. CDR3 size: 13 residues. The V gene lost 4 bases and the J gene lost 3 bases, with 10 bases spanning the gap. Looked up from germline, CDR1 is SGHNT and CDR2 is YYREEE (reference sequence). CDR3 loop: CASSHPYKETQYF. The CDR3, as DNA: TGTGCCAGCAGCCACCCCTACAAAGAGACCCAGTACTTC.

This clone was seen once. In DNA, the CDR3 is TGTGCCAGCAGTCCGACTAGCGGGAGGGAGTTCTTC. This gives the protein CASSPTSGREFF. The genes are TRBV2 and TRBJ2-1, with 14 bases matching TRBD2. J was trimmed by 14 bases and V by 5 bases; bases with no gene match: 2. CDR3 length equals 12 residues. Germline V gene data show CDR1 as SNHLY and CDR2 as FYNNEI.

CDR3 nucleotides: TGTGCCAGCAGAATAAAAGGGAGTATCTTCCCCTACGAGCAGTACTTC. Encoded protein: CASRIKGSIFPYEQYF. This chain joins TRBV28 and TRBJ2-7; possibly TRBD2 for D (5 bases). Trimming cost V 6 bases and J 2 bases, with 20 bases left between them. This CDR3 is built from 16 residues. Germline V lookup: CDR1 MDHEN, CDR2 SYDVKM.

The gene calls are TRBV29-1 and TRBJ1-1, with a possible D match to TRBD1 (6 bases). The CDR3 loop spans 14 amino acids. The germline gives CDR1 SQVTM, CDR2 ANQGSEA. The ends were cut back, 0 bases at V and 4 bases at J, with 12 bases in the middle. The CDR3 here is CSVEDNRVGTEAFF. The CDR3 DNA reads TGCAGCGTTGAAGACAACAGGGTCGGCACTGAAGCTTTCTTT.